This TCR beta chain derives from a study of T cells in localized non-small cell lung cancer. The study's findings and limits: The tumor had only one region sequenced, so heterogeneity remains possible.

Note on this clone: Its antigen remains unknown.

Produced via immunoSEQ multiplex PCR; TCRdb's table is partial and in-frame only. This repertoire shows about 12,000 clones, 70% to 90% found once; its top ten account for 58%. Specimen: peripheral blood, collected before any cancer treatment. The TCR comes from a male donor aged 60 or over with stage III lung adenocarcinoma.

In nucleotides, the CDR3 is TGTGCCACTAAGCCTTTGGACAGCCTATACAATCAGCCCCAGCATTTT. Translated, it gives CATKPLDSLYNQPQHF. The genes are TRBV19 and TRBJ1-5; tentatively, D is TRBD1 (6 bases). Germline CDR1 and CDR2: LNHDA and SQIVND (reference sequence). Deletions cut 10 bases from V and 3 bases from J, with 22 bases between. CDR3 size: 16 residues.